This T cell receptor (beta chain) is from a study of beta chain features in type 1 diabetes. The whole isolated RNA underwent reverse transcription, so sequencing captured expressed TCRB transcripts. Repertoires were generated with immunoSEQ multiplex PCR, while TCRdb's copy carries only in-frame clones and drops some. The sample lists under 800,000 clones, around 16% seen once, with about 0.093% in the top ten. Notes on the study in general: Among patients, naive, central memory and Treg TCRB repertoires appeared more similar than among healthy donors. Researchers cautioned that cDNA sequencing could over-represent cells with high TCR expression. Any PCR bias toward short templates would affect both groups alike.

V trimming: 3 bases; J trimming: 4 bases; junction bases outside the gene matches: 6. This CDR3 comprises 15 residues. CDR1 SGDLS and CDR2 YYNGEE come from the germline V gene. This clone was seen a handful of times. Its cognate antigen is unknown. Sequenced input: naive CD4+ T cells from blood. This sequence originates from a man younger than 35 in good health. This chain joins TRBV9 and TRBJ2-7; 11 bases agree with TRBD2. CDR3 loop: CASSAAGTSGYEQYF. In nucleotides, the CDR3 is TGTGCCAGCAGCGCAGCCGGGACTAGCGGATACGAGCAGTACTTC.